A selection of T cell receptor beta chains follows, all from one sample in a study of radiation and T cells in renal cell carcinoma. Data came from immunoSEQ multiplex PCR; TCRdb stores just in-frame clones and leaves some out. The sample includes 100,000 to 150,000 clones, around 82% seen only once; the top ten take 5% to 6.5%. The material was blood, obtained from a patient whose treatment included radiotherapy and nephrectomy. The receptors shown here come from a man aged 50-60 years with renal cell carcinoma. Both conserved end residues are trimmed from each CDR3. Fields, in order: V gene, clone size, J gene, D gene, CDR3 protein. A D gene is named only where the DNA matches it firmly. The size entry is marked missing in some rows and otherwise reads once, few, many or a size class.

TRBV4-1	NA	TRBJ1-5	NA	ASSRWPRKPKDSNQPQH
TRBV9	NA	TRBJ1-5	TRBD1	ASSPGDSLNQPQH
TRBV19	NA	TRBJ2-2	NA	ASSIVEGAGELF
TRBV4-2	once	TRBJ1-2	NA	ASSQEWGSYGYT
TRBV6-5	NA	TRBJ2-7	NA	ASSLNRREYEQY
TRBV9	few	TRBJ1-1	NA	ASSSLGVNTEAF
TRBV5-1	NA	TRBJ2-2	NA	ASSLDGELTGELF
TRBV30	NA	TRBJ2-7	TRBD1	AWTLSTDRGVYEQY
TRBV15	NA	TRBJ2-7	NA	ATSNRQGYEQY
TRBV18	once	TRBJ2-1	TRBD2	ASSPPVFSGSINNEQF
TRBV6-1	NA	TRBJ1-2	TRBD1	AMLSTGNSGYT
TRBV6-6	NA	TRBJ2-1	NA	ASSYSSASYNEQF
TRBV6-1	once	TRBJ1-5	NA	ASSEGPDQPQH
TRBV7-9	medium-sized	TRBJ2-7	NA	ASSLNYEQY
TRBV25-1	NA	TRBJ2-3	TRBD1	ASSAVRQRTGDTDTQY
TRBV2	NA	TRBJ2-2	NA	ASRTRGGTGELF
TRBV28	NA	TRBJ2-7	NA	ASSLGQRWQSYEQY
TRBV5-1	NA	TRBJ2-5	TRBD2	ASSLVAGGPQETQY
TRBV5-6	NA	TRBJ2-6	NA	ASSFSGESSGANVLT
TRBV5-1	NA	TRBJ1-4	NA	ASSRGATNEKLF
TRBV10-2	NA	TRBJ2-1	TRBD1	ASSSDRDRDYEQF
TRBV11-3	NA	TRBJ2-2	NA	ASSSWTNTGELF
TRBV5-1	NA	TRBJ2-2	NA	ASSLASGSNTGELF